The clone carrying this T cell receptor beta chain was seen ten or more times. As yet, its antigen is unknown. This sample is part of a study of T cells after yellow fever vaccination. General study points: Post-booster reappearance was seen for most primary-vaccination clones (just over 95% CD4, 88% CD8). Faster peaking, at day 5 versus 15, marked a secondary response that was weaker. FACS-sorted repertoires might harbor abundant contaminating clonotypes from the bulk population.

TCRdb re-called the 5' RACE reads through MiXCR, storing one row per CDR3 protein. The sample consists of about 50,000 distinct CDR3 sequences, 7.4% of them appearing once. The CDR3 has 15 residues. CDR1 is SGDLS and CDR2 is YYNGEE in the germline V gene. The J segment lost 5 bases and the V segment lost 4 bases, leaving 8 bases of the junction unmatched. The TCR sequence derives from a man aged 18 to 29 who received the YFV17D yellow fever vaccine. The V and J genes are TRBV9 and TRBJ2-2; 7 bases align to TRBD1. The specimen was CD8+ T cells sorted from PBMCs, collected less than 18 days after the first yellow fever vaccination. The CDR3 reads CASSPGQLRTGELFF. The CDR3 DNA reads TGTGCCAGCAGCCCGGGACAGCTAAGGACCGGGGAGCTGTTTTTT.